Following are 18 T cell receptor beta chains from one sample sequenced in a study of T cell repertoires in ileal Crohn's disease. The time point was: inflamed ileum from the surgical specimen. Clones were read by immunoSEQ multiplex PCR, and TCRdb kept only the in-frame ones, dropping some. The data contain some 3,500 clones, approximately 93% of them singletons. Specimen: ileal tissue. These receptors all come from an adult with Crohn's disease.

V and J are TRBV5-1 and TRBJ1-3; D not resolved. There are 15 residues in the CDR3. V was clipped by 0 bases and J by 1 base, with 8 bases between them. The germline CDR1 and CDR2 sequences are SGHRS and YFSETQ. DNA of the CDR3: TGCGCCAGCAGCTTGGGTGGAGTTTCTGGAAACACCATATATTTT. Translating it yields CASSLGGVSGNTIYF.

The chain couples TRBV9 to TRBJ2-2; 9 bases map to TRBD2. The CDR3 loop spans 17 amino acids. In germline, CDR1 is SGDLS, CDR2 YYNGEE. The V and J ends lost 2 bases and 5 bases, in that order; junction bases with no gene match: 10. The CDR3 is CASSVGWRGGPTGELFF. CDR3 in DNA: TGTGCCAGCAGCGTGGGTTGGCGGGGGGGCCCTACCGGGGAGCTGTTTTTT.

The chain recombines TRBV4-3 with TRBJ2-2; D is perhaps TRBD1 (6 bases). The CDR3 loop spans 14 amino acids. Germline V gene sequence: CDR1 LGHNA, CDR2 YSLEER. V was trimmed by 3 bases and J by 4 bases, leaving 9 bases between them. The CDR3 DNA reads TGCGCCAGCAGCCACAGCAGGGGCACCGGGGAGCTGTTTTTT. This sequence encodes CASSHSRGTGELFF.

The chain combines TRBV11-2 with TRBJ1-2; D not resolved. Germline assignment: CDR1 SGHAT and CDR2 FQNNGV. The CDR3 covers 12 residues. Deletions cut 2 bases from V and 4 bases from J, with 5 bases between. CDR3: CASSLFSYGYTF. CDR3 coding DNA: TGTGCCAGCAGCTTATTTAGCTATGGCTACACCTTC.

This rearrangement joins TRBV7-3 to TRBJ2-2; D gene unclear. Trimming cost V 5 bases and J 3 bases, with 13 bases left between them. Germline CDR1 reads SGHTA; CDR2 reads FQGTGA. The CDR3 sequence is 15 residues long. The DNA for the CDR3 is TGTGCCAGCAGCACCGGGCCGTCTTACACCGGGGAGCTGTTTTTT. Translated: CASSTGPSYTGELFF.

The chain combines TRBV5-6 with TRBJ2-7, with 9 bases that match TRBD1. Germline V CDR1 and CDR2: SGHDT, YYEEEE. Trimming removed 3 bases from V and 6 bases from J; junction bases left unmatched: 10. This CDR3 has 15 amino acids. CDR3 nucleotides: TGTGCCAGCAGCTCGGACACCGGGACAGGGACCGAGCAGTACTTC. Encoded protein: CASSSDTGTGTEQYF.

CDR3 amino acids: CASSRWLSNYGYTF. The DNA of the CDR3 is TGTGCCAGTAGCCGGTGGTTAAGTAACTATGGCTACACCTTC. The rearrangement uses TRBV19 and TRBJ1-2; no definite D call. The V end was cut by 6 bases, the J end by 1 base, with 12 bases between. The CDR3 is 14 residues long. CDR1 and CDR2 from the germline V gene are LNHDA and SQIVND (reference sequence).

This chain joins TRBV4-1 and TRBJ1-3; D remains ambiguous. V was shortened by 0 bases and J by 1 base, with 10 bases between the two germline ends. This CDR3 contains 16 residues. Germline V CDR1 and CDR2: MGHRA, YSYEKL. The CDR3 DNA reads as TGCGCCAGCAGCCAAGATTTTCCGGGTTCTGGAAACACCATATATTTT. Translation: CASSQDFPGSGNTIYF.

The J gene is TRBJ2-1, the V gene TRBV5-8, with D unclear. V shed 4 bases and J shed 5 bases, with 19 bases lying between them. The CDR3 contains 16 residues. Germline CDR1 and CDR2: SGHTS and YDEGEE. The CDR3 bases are TGTGCCAGCAGCCCGGCATTGGCTAGTTCCGACAATGAGCAGTTCTTC. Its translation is CASSPALASSDNEQFF. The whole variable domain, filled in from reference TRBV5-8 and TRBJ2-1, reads EAGVTQSPTHLIKTRGQQATLRCSPISGHTSVYWYQQALGLGLQFLLWYDEGEERNRGNFPPRFSGRQFPNYSSELNVNALELEDSALYLCASSPALASSDNEQFFGPGTRLTVL.

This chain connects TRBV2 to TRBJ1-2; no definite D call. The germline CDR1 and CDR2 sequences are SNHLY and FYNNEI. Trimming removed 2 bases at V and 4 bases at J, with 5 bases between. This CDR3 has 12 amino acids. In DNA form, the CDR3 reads TGTGCCAGCAGTGAACGAGCCTATGGCTACACCTTC. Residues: CASSERAYGYTF.

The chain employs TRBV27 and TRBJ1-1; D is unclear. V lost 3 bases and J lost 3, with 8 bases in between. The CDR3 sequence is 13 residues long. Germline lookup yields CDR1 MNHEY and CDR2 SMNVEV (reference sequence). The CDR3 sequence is CASSFMSDTEAFF. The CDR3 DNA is TGTGCCAGCAGTTTCATGAGCGACACTGAAGCTTTCTTT.

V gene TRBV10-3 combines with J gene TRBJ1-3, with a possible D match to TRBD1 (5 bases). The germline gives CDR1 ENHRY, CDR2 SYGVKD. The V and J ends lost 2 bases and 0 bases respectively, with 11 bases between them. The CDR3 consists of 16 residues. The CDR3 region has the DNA TGTGCCATCAGTGAGAATAAGGGGTTCTCTGGAAACACCATATATTTT. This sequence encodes CAISENKGFSGNTIYF.

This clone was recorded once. This CDR3 is CASSRGHQETQYF. CDR3 sequence (DNA): TGTGCCAGCTCACGAGGGCACCAAGAGACCCAGTACTTC. J is TRBJ2-5 and V is TRBV18; TRBD2 is a possible D gene (5 bases). The V end was cut by 4 bases, the J end by 0 bases, with 6 bases between. The CDR3 covers 13 residues. Germline values: CDR1 KGHSH, CDR2 LQKENI.

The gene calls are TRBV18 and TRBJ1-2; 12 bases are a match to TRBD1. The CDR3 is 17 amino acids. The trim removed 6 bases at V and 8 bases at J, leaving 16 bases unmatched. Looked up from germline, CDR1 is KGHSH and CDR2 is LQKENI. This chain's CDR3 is CASSLRPGQGANFGYTF. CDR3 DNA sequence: TGTGCCAGCTCTCTTAGACCGGGACAGGGGGCGAATTTCGGCTACACCTTC.

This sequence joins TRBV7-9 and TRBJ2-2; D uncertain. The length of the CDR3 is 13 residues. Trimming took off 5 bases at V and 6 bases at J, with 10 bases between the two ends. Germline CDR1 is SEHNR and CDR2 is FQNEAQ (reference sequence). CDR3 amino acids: CASSQTPAGELFF. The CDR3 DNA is TGTGCCAGCAGCCAAACCCCAGCCGGGGAGCTGTTTTTT. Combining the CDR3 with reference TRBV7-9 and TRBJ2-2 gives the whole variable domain DTGVSQNPRHKITKRGQNVTFRCDPISEHNRLYWYRQTLGQGPEFLTYFQNEAQLEKSRLLSDRFSAERPKGSFSTLEIQRTEQGDSAMYLCASSQTPAGELFFGEGSRLTVL.

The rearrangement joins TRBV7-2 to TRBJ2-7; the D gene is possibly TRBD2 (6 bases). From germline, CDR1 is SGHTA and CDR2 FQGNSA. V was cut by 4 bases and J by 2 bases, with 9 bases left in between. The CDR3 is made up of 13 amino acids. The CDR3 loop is CASSWRGTYEQYF. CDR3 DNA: TGTGCCAGCAGCTGGCGGGGTACCTACGAGCAGTACTTC.

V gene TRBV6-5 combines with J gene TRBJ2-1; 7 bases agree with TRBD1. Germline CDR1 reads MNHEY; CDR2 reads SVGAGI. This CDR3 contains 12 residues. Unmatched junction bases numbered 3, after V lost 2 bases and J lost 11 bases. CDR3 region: CASSYPGQKQFF. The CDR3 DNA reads TGTGCCAGCAGTTACCCGGGACAGAAGCAGTTCTTC.

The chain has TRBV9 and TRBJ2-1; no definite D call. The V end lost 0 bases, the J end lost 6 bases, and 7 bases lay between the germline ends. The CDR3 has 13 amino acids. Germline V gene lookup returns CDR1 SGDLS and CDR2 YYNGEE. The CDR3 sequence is CASSVGVSNEQFF. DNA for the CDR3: TGTGCCAGCAGCGTAGGTGTGAGCAATGAGCAGTTCTTC.